These 2 T cell receptor beta chains were sequenced from one sample in a study of T-cell reconstitution after alpha-beta-depleted transplantation in children. The TCRbeta library incorporated unique molecular identifiers. TCRdb ran MiXCR on the PCR reads and lists one entry per CDR3 protein. The table records 450,000 to 600,000 distinct CDR3 sequences, around 19% of them present only once. Sample: PBMCs from the stem cell graft donor, taken from the stem cell graft. These receptor sequences come from a human donor who donated a stem cell graft to a child with acute lymphoblastic leukemia.

This clonotype was counted ten times or more. The chain is built from TRBV20-1 and TRBJ2-1; the D gene is possibly TRBD1 (6 bases). This CDR3 has 13 amino acids. Deletions cut 5 bases from V and 6 bases from J, with 14 bases between. The germline V gene encodes CDR1 DFQATT and CDR2 SNEGSKA (reference sequence). CDR3 region: CSAPNQGGNEQFF. CDR3 bases: TGCAGTGCTCCGAACCAAGGGGGCAATGAGCAGTTCTTC.

V and J are TRBV10-3 and TRBJ2-5; D remains ambiguous. In germline, CDR1 is ENHRY, CDR2 SYGVKD. The CDR3 contains 18 residues. V shed 0 bases and J shed 0 bases, with 17 bases lying between them. The CDR3 protein is CAISESTPQQMYQETQYF. The CDR3 DNA sequence: TGTGCCATCAGTGAGTCGACCCCCCAGCAGATGTACCAAGAGACCCAGTACTTC.